This T cell receptor (beta chain) was captured by sequencing in a study of memory B cells and T cells in multiple sclerosis. Separate sequencing covered autoproliferating (CFSE-dim) and non-proliferating (CFSE-high) T cells from stimulus-free culture. Fewer than 65 million CFSE-labeled PBMCs were cultured about seven days unstimulated, then replicate wells were pooled. PBMCs were labeled with 0.45 to 0.6 uM CFSE and cultured without exogenous stimuli. Trimming removed 0 bases from V and 4 bases from J, with 7 bases in between. CDR3 length equals 14 residues. Germline CDR1 is GTSNPN and CDR2 is SVGIG (reference sequence). As concerns this clone: The target antigen is unknown.

Assay: immunoSEQ multiplex PCR; the TCRdb copy retains only in-frame clones and omits some. This repertoire shows over 35,000 clones, 82% found once; its top ten account for about 1.1%. Study observations and caveats: Normalization was needed because clone-set size differences affected shared clonotype counts.

The TCR was taken from a human donor with multiple sclerosis. Sequences were obtained from PBMCs from blood kept in culture. The V call is TRBV30, the J call TRBJ1-6; perhaps TRBD1 as D (5 bases). CDR3 sequence reads: CAWSVSGYNSPLHF. DNA for the CDR3: TGTGCCTGGAGTGTGTCAGGGTATAATTCACCCCTCCACTTT.